The 19 T cell receptor beta chains below come from one sample, sequenced in a study of shared clonotypes between healthy human individuals. Clones were read by immunoSEQ multiplex PCR, and TCRdb kept only the in-frame ones, dropping some. This repertoire shows about a million clones, roughly 70% found once; its top ten account for approximately 1.5%. The sequenced sample consisted of memory CD4+ T cells sorted from blood. Described subset: CD45RA-negative fraction. The source is a man aged 18 to 29 in good health.

This clone was seen just once. The chain couples TRBV30 to TRBJ1-3; D not resolved. The CDR3 runs to 13 residues. CDR1 and CDR2 (germline): GTSNPN, SVGIG (reference sequence). V lost 3 bases and J lost 0, with 6 bases in between. Here the CDR3 reads CAWSKFSGNTIYF. In DNA form, the CDR3 reads TGTGCCTGGAGCAAGTTCTCTGGAAACACCATATATTTT. The full variable domain, rest sourced from reference TRBV30 and TRBJ1-3, is SQTIHQWPATLVQPVGSPLSLECTVEGTSNPNLYWYRQAAGRGLQLLFYSVGIGQISSEVPQNLSASRPQDRQFILSSKKLLLSDSGFYLCAWSKFSGNTIYFGEGSWLTVV.

This clone was found once. This may be a read error, as it is one base from a much larger clone. Different DNA sequences within this sample yield the same CDR3. The chain employs TRBV11-2 and TRBJ2-3; D is perhaps TRBD2 (5 bases). CDR3 length equals 12 residues. V lost 5 bases, J lost 5 bases, and 8 bases lay in between. Germline V gene sequence: CDR1 SGHAT, CDR2 FQNNGV. CDR3 in amino acids: CASSPRGDTQYF. Written as DNA, the CDR3 is TGTGCCAGCAGCCCACGGGGAGATACGCAGTATTTT.

V gene TRBV7-9 combines with J gene TRBJ1-1; no firm D call. V shed 5 bases and J shed 3 bases, with 16 bases lying between them. The germline gives CDR1 SEHNR, CDR2 FQNEAQ (reference sequence). The CDR3 has 15 residues. The CDR3: CASSPGVVGYTEAFF. Here the CDR3 DNA reads TGTGCCAGCAGCCCCGGGGTTGTGGGATACACTGAAGCTTTCTTT.

This clone was counted between two and nine times. This rearrangement joins TRBV10-3 to TRBJ2-1; D is uncertain. The CDR3 has 15 residues. V was pared by 0 bases and J by 5 bases, with 11 bases between. Germline CDR1 is ENHRY and CDR2 is SYGVKD. CDR3 loop: CAISESKAGNNEQFF. The CDR3 coding sequence is TGTGCCATCAGTGAGTCGAAGGCAGGAAACAATGAGCAGTTCTTC.

The chain combines TRBV6-1 with TRBJ2-3; a possible D gene is TRBD2 (5 bases). The CDR3 runs to 14 residues. V lost 6 bases and J 0 bases, leaving 10 bases between the germline ends. Germline CDR1 reads MNHNS; CDR2 reads SASEGT. CDR3 sequence (DNA): TGTGCCAGCAGCGACCGGGGTAGCACAGATACGCAGTATTTT. Protein product: CASSDRGSTDTQYF.

The chain employs TRBV29-1 and TRBJ2-1; 12 bases map to TRBD2. CDR3 size: 13 residues. Germline CDR1 and CDR2: SQVTM and ANQGSEA. V dropped 7 bases and J dropped 7; count of bases not matched to a gene: 5. The CDR3: CSAKTSGGNEQFF. CDR3 in DNA: TGCAGCGCAAAGACTAGCGGGGGAAATGAGCAGTTCTTC.

Notes on this clone: Other DNA sequences in this specimen translate into the identical CDR3. V and J are TRBV30 and TRBJ2-3; D might be TRBD1 (5 bases). The CDR3 contains 13 residues. Germline lookup yields CDR1 GTSNPN and CDR2 SVGIG (reference sequence). Trimming stripped 0 bases from V and 3 bases from J, with 7 bases between. The CDR3: CAWSVKGTDTQYF. CDR3 DNA: TGTGCCTGGAGTGTAAAGGGGACAGATACGCAGTATTTT.

The gene calls are TRBV18 and TRBJ2-5; D not certain. The CDR3 sequence is 10 residues long. The V gene's germline CDR1 is KGHSH and CDR2 LQKENI. The V gene lost 8 bases and the J gene lost 3 bases, with 4 bases spanning the gap. As DNA, the CDR3 is TGTGCCAGCAAGGAAGAGACCCAGTACTTC. The encoded protein is CASKEETQYF.

This clone has only one observation. This chain connects TRBV10-3 to TRBJ1-1; maybe TRBD1 (5 bases). CDR1 ENHRY and CDR2 SYGVKD come from the germline V gene. V shed 7 bases and J shed 7 bases, with 16 bases lying between them. The CDR3 is made up of 13 amino acids. The CDR3 protein is CAIKGRERDEAFF. CDR3 DNA sequence: TGTGCCATCAAGGGCAGGGAAAGGGATGAAGCTTTCTTT.

This clone showed up just a few times. The chain is built from TRBV29-1 and TRBJ1-2, with D hard to call. Germline V CDR1 and CDR2: SQVTM, ANQGSEA. CDR3 length equals 12 residues. V lost 4 bases and J lost 2, with 8 bases in between. This chain's CDR3 is CSVADGNYGYTF. The CDR3 nucleotides are TGCAGCGTTGCGGACGGAAACTATGGCTACACCTTC.

The chain couples TRBV7-3 to TRBJ2-3; no reliable D call. Germline values: CDR1 SGHTA, CDR2 FQGTGA. V was clipped by 9 bases and J by 6 bases, with 16 bases between them. The CDR3 loop spans 13 amino acids. The CDR3 loop is CASPIKGSDTQYF. The DNA of the CDR3 is TGTGCCAGTCCCATTAAGGGATCCGATACGCAGTATTTT.

The rearrangement links TRBV18 to TRBJ1-5; D is unresolved. V lost 6 bases and J lost 5, with 14 bases in between. CDR1 and CDR2 (germline): KGHSH, LQKENI. The CDR3 totals 14 residues. The DNA for the CDR3 is TGTGCCAGCTCCGCGACGCCAGGAGATCAGCCCCAGCATTTT. It specifies CASSATPGDQPQHF.

The V gene is TRBV5-6, the J gene TRBJ1-4, with D perhaps matching TRBD1 (5 bases). CDR1 and CDR2 (germline): SGHDT, YYEEEE. There are 14 residues in the CDR3. V was shortened by 4 bases and J by 4 bases, with 11 bases between the two germline ends. In DNA form, the CDR3 reads TGTGCCAGCAGCGAGGGACGCCTTAATGAAAAACTGTTTTTT. Translated: CASSEGRLNEKLFF.

J is TRBJ2-7 and V is TRBV10-3; D perhaps matches TRBD2 (6 bases). CDR3 size: 15 residues. Looked up from germline, CDR1 is ENHRY and CDR2 is SYGVKD. Trimming pared 3 bases from V and 5 bases from J, leaving 17 bases between. CDR3: CAISEGRGLGNEQYF. The DNA for the CDR3 is TGTGCCATCAGTGAAGGGCGGGGCTTGGGTAACGAGCAGTACTTC.

This chain joins TRBV18 and TRBJ1-4; possible D gene TRBD1, 5 bases. The germline V and J ends were trimmed by 0 bases and 12 bases, with 11 bases remaining between them. Germline assignment: CDR1 KGHSH and CDR2 LQKENI. This CDR3 comprises 13 residues. For the CDR3, the DNA is TGTGCCAGCTCACCACCGATGGGGGGGGAACTGTTTTTT. Translation: CASSPPMGGELFF.

This chain joins TRBV20-1 and TRBJ2-3, with D hard to call. V was cut by 2 bases and J by 5 bases, with 5 bases left in between. The CDR3 has 11 residues. Looked up from germline, CDR1 is DFQATT and CDR2 is SNEGSKA (reference sequence). In DNA form, the CDR3 reads TGCAGTGCTAGAAATATAGATACGCAGTATTTT. Translating it yields CSARNIDTQYF.

This clone appeared a single time. V is TRBV11-2 and J is TRBJ2-5; 10 bases are a match to TRBD2. The CDR3 is made up of 15 amino acids. Germline trimming cut 5 bases from V and 5 bases from J; bases unmatched to any gene: 8. The V gene's germline CDR1 is SGHAT and CDR2 FQNNGV. Written as DNA, the CDR3 is TGTGCCAGCAGCATGCGGAGCGGGGGGGTGGAGACCCAGTACTTC. It encodes CASSMRSGGVETQYF.

Worth noting for this clone: The same CDR3 also results from other DNA sequences found in this sample. The V call is TRBV5-5, the J call TRBJ1-2, with D possibly being TRBD1 (5 bases). The CDR3 length is 14 residues. CDR1 SGHKS and CDR2 YYEKEE come from the germline V gene (reference sequence). Trimming stripped 4 bases from V and 2 bases from J, with 12 bases between. CDR3 loop: CASSLGTANYGYTF. As DNA, the CDR3 is TGTGCCAGCAGCCTCGGGACGGCCAACTATGGCTACACCTTC.

CDR3 protein: CASSNRLGDTQYF. The CDR3, as DNA: TGCGCCAGCAGCAACCGACTAGGAGATACGCAGTATTTT. The chain recombines TRBV5-1 with TRBJ2-3, with D possibly matching TRBD2 (6 bases). Germline CDR1 SGHRS, CDR2 YFSETQ. The CDR3 loop spans 13 amino acids. V gave up 4 bases and J gave up 5 bases, with 11 bases separating them. Full variable domain (outside the CDR3, taken from reference TRBV5-1 and TRBJ2-3): KAGVTQTPRYLIKTRGQQVTLSCSPISGHRSVSWYQQTPGQGLQFLFEYFSETQRNKGNFPGRFSGRQFSNSRSEMNVSTLELGDSALYLCASSNRLGDTQYFGPGTRLTVL.